What follows are 21 T cell receptor beta chains derived from one specimen sequenced in a study of control samples from healthy donors and cancer patients (dated by TCRdb to between 2020 and 2021). Receptor amplification or capture employed the immunoSEQ multiplex PCR assay. In TCRdb, the immuneACCESS table is reduced to in-frame sequences with V and J assigned. These tables do not hold every clone; where another copy was compared, an unresolved V gene accounts for under half, and the others remain unexplained. This sample has 100,000 to 150,000 clones in its table, and approximately 92% of those were observed once. Around 5.8% of the sample is in the top ten clones. Sample: blood. The receptors shown here come from a man aged 18-30 years in good health.

This chain joins TRBV15 and TRBJ1-1; D remains ambiguous. V lost 5 bases and J lost 6, with 7 bases in between. This CDR3 is 11 amino acids long. The germline gives CDR1 LNHNV, CDR2 YYDKDF (reference sequence). CDR3 protein: CATSSGPEAFF. The CDR3 nucleotides read TGTGCCACCAGCTCAGGTCCTGAAGCTTTCTTT.

V and J are TRBV15 and TRBJ2-1; TRBD2 is a possible D gene (6 bases). The CDR3 is made up of 17 amino acids. The germline CDR1 and CDR2 sequences are LNHNV and YYDKDF (reference sequence). V gave up 0 bases and J gave up 0 bases, with 12 bases separating them. CDR3 coding DNA: TGTGCCACCAGCAGAGATATTCGGGGGAGCTCCTACAATGAGCAGTTCTTC. Protein: CATSRDIRGSSYNEQFF. Supplemented by reference TRBV15 and TRBJ2-1, the full variable domain reads DAMVIQNPRYQVTQFGKPVTLSCSQTLNHNVMYWYQQKSSQAPKLLFHYYDKDFNNEADTPDNFQSRRPNTSFCFLDIRSPGLGDTAMYLCATSRDIRGSSYNEQFFGPGTRLTVL.

The genes are TRBV5-1 and TRBJ2-1; no clear D. V was cut by 4 bases and J by 2 bases, with 19 bases left in between. Germline V gene data show CDR1 as SGHRS and CDR2 as YFSETQ. CDR3 length: 17 residues. CDR3 bases: TGCGCCAGCAGCGCTAGAACAAACCAAAACCCCTACAATGAGCAGTTCTTC. Amino acid sequence: CASSARTNQNPYNEQFF.

The rearrangement uses TRBV4-1 and TRBJ1-4, with no clear D. The germline V and J ends were trimmed by 0 bases and 5 bases, with 7 bases remaining between them. CDR1 MGHRA and CDR2 YSYEKL come from the germline V gene. This CDR3 has 14 residues. As DNA, the CDR3 is TGCGCCAGCAGCCAAGATCACGGGAATGAAAAACTGTTTTTT. Protein sequence: CASSQDHGNEKLFF.

The rearrangement uses TRBV2 and TRBJ2-7; 7 bases are shared with TRBD1. The ends lost 8 bases at V and 2 bases at J; junction bases unmatched: 6. The CDR3 sequence is 13 residues long. Germline-derived CDR1 and CDR2 are SNHLY and FYNNEI. The CDR3 region is CASGGQTTYEQYF. CDR3 in DNA: TGTGCCAGCGGGGGACAGACAACCTACGAGCAGTACTTC.

The J gene is TRBJ2-5, the V gene TRBV14; D is ambiguous. The CDR3 spans 13 residues. CDR1 SGHDN and CDR2 FVKESK come from the germline V gene. Trimming left V 3 bases short and J 1 base short, with 6 bases between. The CDR3 region has the DNA TGTGCCAGCAGCCAGTTCGTCCAAGAGACCCAGTACTTC. Translated, it gives CASSQFVQETQYF.

This chain joins TRBV13 and TRBJ1-4; D uncertain. The CDR3 sequence is 18 residues long. CDR1 PRHDT and CDR2 FYEKMQ come from the germline V gene (reference sequence). V was cut by 5 bases and J by 0 bases, with 19 bases left in between. The CDR3 is CASSVRSRIAATNEKLFF. The CDR3 nucleotides are TGTGCCAGCAGCGTTCGCAGTCGCATTGCCGCAACTAATGAAAAACTGTTTTTT.

V gene TRBV7-2 combines with J gene TRBJ2-7, with D unresolved. From germline, CDR1 is SGHTA and CDR2 FQGNSA. Trimming shortened V by 2 bases and J by 2 bases, and 10 bases separated the two germline ends. This CDR3 region has 14 residues. CDR3 DNA: TGTGCCAGCAGCTTACTAACTGGAGCCTACGAGCAGTACTTC. Translated, it gives CASSLLTGAYEQYF. The variable domain in full, with the rest retrieved from reference TRBV7-2 and TRBJ2-7, is GAGVSQSPSNKVTEKGKDVELRCDPISGHTALYWYRQSLGQGLEFLIYFQGNSAPDKSGLPSDRFSAERTGGSVSTLTIQRTQQEDSAVYLCASSLLTGAYEQYFGPGTRLTVT.

The chain carries TRBV28 and TRBJ1-3; no clear D gene. The length of the CDR3 is 15 residues. The V end lost 1 base, the J end lost 4 bases, and 11 bases lay between the germline ends. Per germline, CDR1 MDHEN and CDR2 SYDVKM. This CDR3 reads CASSLSRVSGNTIYF. CDR3 coding DNA: TGTGCCAGCAGTTTATCACGGGTGTCCGGAAACACCATATATTTT. Full variable domain (outside the CDR3, taken from reference TRBV28 and TRBJ1-3): DVKVTQSSRYLVKRTGEKVFLECVQDMDHENMFWYRQDPGLGLRLIYFSYDVKMKEKGDIPEGYSVSREKKERFSLILESASTNQTSMYLCASSLSRVSGNTIYFGEGSWLTVV.

The V and J genes are TRBV29-1 and TRBJ1-1; no reliable D call. Germline loops: CDR1 SQVTM, CDR2 ANQGSEA. The CDR3 contains 10 residues. V dropped 4 bases and J dropped 9 bases, with 9 bases sitting between them. The CDR3 sequence: CSVVAEKAFF. In nucleotides, the CDR3 is TGCAGCGTTGTGGCGGAGAAAGCTTTCTTT.

The J gene is TRBJ1-3, the V gene TRBV4-1; D is uncertain. Trimming took off 0 bases at V and 1 base at J, with 16 bases between the two ends. Looked up from germline, CDR1 is MGHRA and CDR2 is YSYEKL. This CDR3 spans 18 amino acids. The CDR3: CASSQDWSKGVSGNTIYF. In DNA form, the CDR3 reads TGCGCCAGCAGCCAAGATTGGTCAAAGGGTGTGTCTGGAAACACCATATATTTT.

The CDR3 is CASKAISDEQFF. CDR3 coding DNA: TGTGCCAGCAAGGCGATCTCGGATGAGCAGTTCTTC. J is TRBJ2-1 and V is TRBV12-3 or TRBV12-4, with D hard to call. The CDR3 length is 12 residues. The V gene lost 7 bases and the J gene lost 8 bases, with 12 bases spanning the gap.

V and J are TRBV4-1 and TRBJ2-3; a weak D match, TRBD2 (6 bases). CDR1 and CDR2 from the germline V gene are MGHRA and YSYEKL. The CDR3 is 17 amino acids. Trimming pared 0 bases from V and 7 bases from J, leaving 20 bases between. CDR3 amino acids: CASSQDVGGQVINTQYF. CDR3 bases: TGCGCCAGCAGCCAAGATGTGGGAGGCCAGGTAATCAATACGCAGTATTTT.

The gene calls are TRBV18 and TRBJ1-6; D is uncertain. The CDR3 is 12 amino acids. Trimming stripped 3 bases from V and 8 bases from J, with 5 bases between. Germline values: CDR1 KGHSH, CDR2 LQKENI. Written as DNA, the CDR3 is TGTGCCAGCTCACCCGGGGATTCACCCCTCCACTTT. Amino acids: CASSPGDSPLHF.

As regards this clone: The same CDR3 also results from other DNA sequences found in this sample. The J gene is TRBJ2-1, the V gene TRBV7-9; D unclear. Trimming took off 1 base at V and 8 bases at J, with 3 bases between the two ends. CDR1 and CDR2 from the germline V gene are SEHNR and FQNEAQ (reference sequence). The CDR3 extends over 11 amino acids. CDR3 loop: CASSLGDEQFF. The CDR3 DNA is TGTGCCAGCAGCTTAGGTGATGAGCAGTTCTTC.

This clone was found once. This sequence joins TRBV29-1 and TRBJ1-1; no definite D call. Deletions cut 2 bases from V and 6 bases from J, with 10 bases between. CDR3 size: 12 residues. CDR1 is SQVTM, CDR2 ANQGSEA, per germline. CDR3 protein: CSVESAGAEAFF. In nucleotides, the CDR3 is TGCAGCGTTGAATCGGCCGGGGCTGAAGCTTTCTTT. Full variable domain (rest looked up from reference TRBV29-1 and TRBJ1-1): SAVISQKPSRDICQRGTSLTIQCQVDSQVTMMFWYRQQPGQSLTLIATANQGSEATYESGFVIDKFPISRPNLTFSTLTVSNMSPEDSSIYLCSVESAGAEAFFGQGTRLTVV.

This clone was counted once. The chain carries TRBV7-3 and TRBJ2-2; D gene ambiguous. The CDR3 consists of 11 residues. Germline assignment: CDR1 SGHTA and CDR2 FQGTGA. V shed 8 bases and J shed 4 bases, with 5 bases lying between them. The CDR3 region is CASSGTGELFF. CDR3 bases: TGTGCCAGCTCCGGCACCGGGGAGCTGTTTTTT.

The chain has TRBV2 and TRBJ1-5; possibly TRBD1 for D (6 bases). Germline-derived CDR1 and CDR2 are SNHLY and FYNNEI. Trimming cost V 3 bases and J 9 bases, with 12 bases left between them. The CDR3 consists of 13 residues. The CDR3 is CASSDQLQGPQHF. For the CDR3, the DNA is TGTGCCAGCAGTGACCAACTACAGGGGCCCCAGCATTTT. The variable domain in full, with the rest retrieved from reference TRBV2 and TRBJ1-5, is EPEVTQTPSHQVTQMGQEVILRCVPISNHLYFYWYRQILGQKVEFLVSFYNNEISEKSEIFDDQFSVERPDGSNFTLKIRSTKLEDSAMYFCASSDQLQGPQHFGDGTRLSIL.

The chain couples TRBV27 to TRBJ1-1; D is possibly TRBD1 (5 bases). Germline values: CDR1 MNHEY, CDR2 SMNVEV (reference sequence). There are 13 residues in the CDR3. Trimming removed 9 bases at V and 8 bases at J, with 19 bases between. CDR3 coding DNA: TGTGCCAGTTATGGAACCGCGACAGCCGAAGCTTTCTTT. Protein product: CASYGTATAEAFF.

The chain has TRBV6-6 and TRBJ1-1; D remains unclear. The CDR3 is 15 amino acids. Germline loops: CDR1 MNHNY, CDR2 SVGAGI (reference sequence). V dropped 6 bases and J dropped 1 base, with 15 bases sitting between them. CDR3 coding DNA: TGTGCCAGCAGAGCCACCGCACGGGCGAACACTGAAGCTTTCTTT. It codes for CASRATARANTEAFF.

V and J are TRBV10-1 and TRBJ2-7, with D maybe TRBD2 (5 bases). Looked up from germline, CDR1 is WNHNN and CDR2 is SYGVQD (reference sequence). Trimming stripped 3 bases from V and 5 bases from J, with 11 bases between. The CDR3 spans 13 residues. The CDR3: CASSDREYNEQYF. CDR3 sequence (DNA): TGCGCCAGCAGTGACCGGGAATATAACGAGCAGTACTTC.